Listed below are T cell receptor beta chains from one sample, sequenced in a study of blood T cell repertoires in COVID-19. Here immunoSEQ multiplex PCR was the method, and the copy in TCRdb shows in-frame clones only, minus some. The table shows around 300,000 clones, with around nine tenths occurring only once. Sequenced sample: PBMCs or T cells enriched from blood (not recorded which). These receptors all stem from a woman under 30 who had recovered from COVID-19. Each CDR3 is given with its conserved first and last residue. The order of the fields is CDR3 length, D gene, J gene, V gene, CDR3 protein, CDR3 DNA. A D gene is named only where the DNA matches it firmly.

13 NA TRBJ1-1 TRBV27 CASSGSLNTEAFF TGTGCCAGCAGTGGCAGTTTGAACACTGAAGCTTTCTTT
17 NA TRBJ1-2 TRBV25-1 CASSEYLRGAAADGYTF TGTGCCAGCAGTGAATACTTGCGCGGGGCCGCGGCGGATGGCTACACCTTC
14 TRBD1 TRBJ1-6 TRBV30 CAWSGGQGNSPLHF TGTGCCTGGAGTGGTGGACAGGGCAATTCACCCCTCCACTTT
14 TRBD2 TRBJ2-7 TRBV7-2 CASRERAGSYEQYF TGTGCCAGCCGGGAGAGAGCGGGATCCTACGAGCAGTACTTC
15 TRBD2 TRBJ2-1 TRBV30 CAWSRLAGGWSEQFF TGTGCCTGGAGCCGCCTAGCGGGAGGGTGGTCGGAGCAGTTCTTC
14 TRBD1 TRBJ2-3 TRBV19 CASSGRQGADTQYF TGTGCCAGTTCGGGGCGGCAGGGGGCCGATACGCAGTATTTT
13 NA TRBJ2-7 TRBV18 CASSPSQGFEQYF TGTGCCAGCTCACCCTCTCAGGGGTTCGAGCAGTACTTC
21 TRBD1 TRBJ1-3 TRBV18 CASSQMTGTGAPRISGNTIYF TGTGCCAGCTCACAAATGACCGGGACAGGCGCACCCAGGATCTCTGGAAACACCATATATTTT
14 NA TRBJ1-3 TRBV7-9 CASGSDSSGNTIYF TGTGCCAGCGGGTCGGACAGTTCTGGAAACACCATATATTTT
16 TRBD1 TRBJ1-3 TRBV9 CASSAWDRASGNTIYF TGTGCCAGCAGCGCCTGGGACAGGGCCTCTGGAAACACCATATATTTT